This TCR beta chain is drawn from a study of blood T cell repertoires in COVID-19. Study-level information: The origin of the acute and convalescent COVID-19 samples was the United States, Italy and Spain. Nucleic acid was either cDNA or gDNA, and it came from T cells, B-cell-depleted T cells, or PBMCs.

The table came from immunoSEQ multiplex PCR; TCRdb's copy has only in-frame clones and leaves some out. The sample records 52,000 or so clones, less than 95% being singletons. Looked up from germline, CDR1 is MNHEY and CDR2 is SMNVEV (reference sequence). V was clipped by 3 bases and J by 3 bases, with 15 bases between them. The CDR3 totals 15 residues. The sample comprised peripheral blood. The chain recombines TRBV27 with TRBJ2-7; TRBD1 might be the D (6 bases). The clonotype was recovered from a human donor in a cohort sampled during active COVID-19. The CDR3 DNA sequence: TGTGCCAGCAGTTTGAAGGGGGTCCTAAACTACGAGCAGTACTTC. This gives the protein CASSLKGVLNYEQYF.